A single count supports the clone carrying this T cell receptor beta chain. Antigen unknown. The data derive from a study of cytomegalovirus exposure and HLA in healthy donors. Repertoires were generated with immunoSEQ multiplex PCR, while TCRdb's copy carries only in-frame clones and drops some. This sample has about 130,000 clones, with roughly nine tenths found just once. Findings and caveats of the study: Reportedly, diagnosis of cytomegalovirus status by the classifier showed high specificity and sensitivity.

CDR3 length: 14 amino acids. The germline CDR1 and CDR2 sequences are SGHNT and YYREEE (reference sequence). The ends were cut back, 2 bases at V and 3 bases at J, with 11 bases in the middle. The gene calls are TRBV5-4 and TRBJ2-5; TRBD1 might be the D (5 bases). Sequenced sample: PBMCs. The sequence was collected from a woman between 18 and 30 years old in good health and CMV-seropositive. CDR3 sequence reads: CASSFLGQEETQYF. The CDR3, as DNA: TGTGCCAGCAGCTTCCTCGGACAAGAAGAGACCCAGTACTTC. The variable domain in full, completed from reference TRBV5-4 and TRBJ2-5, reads ETGVTQSPTHLIKTRGQQVTLRCSSQSGHNTVSWYQQALGQGPQFIFQYYREEENGRGNFPPRFSGLQFPNYSSELNVNALELDDSALYLCASSFLGQEETQYFGPGTRLLVL.